These T cell receptor beta chains were read from a single sample in a study of blood T cell repertoires in COVID-19. Using immunoSEQ multiplex PCR, the repertoire was profiled, and TCRdb retains in-frame clones only, with some absent. The repertoire holds 200,000 or so clones, with 85% to 90% as singletons. Sequencing was carried out using peripheral blood. These receptors were obtained from an elderly man with acute or convalescent COVID-19. The CDR3 runs from the conserved cysteine through the conserved F or W. The D gene is left open where the match is weak. The size of a clone is reported for some rows only, either as once, few or many, or as a class for expanded clones.

J,D,size,V,CDR3,DNA
TRBJ2-7,TRBD1,-,TRBV28,CASTVGQGYEQYF,TGTGCCAGCACCGTGGGACAGGGGTACGAGCAGTACTTC
TRBJ1-5,-,-,TRBV18,CASSSDQGFQPQHF,TGTGCCAGCTCATCAGACCAGGGTTTTCAGCCCCAGCATTTT
TRBJ2-3,TRBD2,-,TRBV11-3,CASSSPSVAGGFTDTQYF,TGTGCCAGCAGCTCGCCCTCGGTAGCGGGAGGGTTCACAGATACGCAGTATTTT
TRBJ2-2,TRBD1,-,TRBV6-5,CASRQGAGGTGELFF,TGTGCCAGCCGACAGGGAGCAGGGGGCACCGGGGAGCTGTTTTTT
TRBJ1-5,-,once,TRBV4-1,CASSQFMQGGNQPQHF,TGCGCCAGCAGCCAATTCATGCAGGGAGGGAATCAGCCCCAGCATTTT
TRBJ1-4,TRBD1,-,TRBV6-1,CASSGSLQGINEKLFF,TGTGCCAGCAGTGGAAGTCTACAGGGGATTAATGAAAAACTGTTTTTT
TRBJ2-5,TRBD2,few,TRBV19,CASSITLREQETQYF,TGTGCCAGTAGTATAACCCTGCGGGAGCAAGAGACCCAGTACTTC
TRBJ2-3,TRBD1,-,TRBV18,CASSPPGQGMNTQYF,TGTGCCAGCTCACCACCCGGACAGGGGATGAATACGCAGTATTTT
TRBJ1-1,TRBD1,-,TRBV15,CATTPGQGHMNTEAFF,TGTGCCACAACGCCGGGACAGGGCCATATGAACACTGAAGCTTTCTTT
TRBJ2-7,-,-,TRBV28,CASNRRAYEQYF,TGTGCCAGCAACCGTCGGGCCTACGAGCAGTACTTC
TRBJ2-1,TRBD1,-,TRBV19,CASAGTGMYNEQFF,TGTGCCAGCGCCGGGACAGGGATGTACAATGAGCAGTTCTTC
TRBJ1-3,TRBD1,-,TRBV7-8,CASSLDRGGSGNTIYF,TGTGCCAGCAGCTTAGACAGGGGAGGCTCTGGAAACACCATATATTTT
TRBJ1-6,-,-,TRBV11-2,CASSSRRDNSPLHF,TGTGCCAGCAGCTCTAGACGGGATAATTCACCCCTCCACTTT
TRBJ1-1,TRBD1,-,TRBV3-1/TRBV3-2,CASSPYRTGVGEAFF,TGTGCCAGCAGCCCCTACCGGACAGGGGTTGGTGAAGCTTTCTTT
TRBJ2-2,-,-,TRBV10-2,CASSSSKTGELFF,TGCGCCAGCAGCTCCAGTAAAACCGGGGAGCTGTTTTTT
TRBJ2-2,-,-,TRBV11-2,CASREQVTGELFF,TGTGCCAGCAGAGAGCAAGTTACCGGGGAGCTGTTTTTT
TRBJ2-1,-,-,TRBV11-1,CASRLDYSYNEQFF,TGTGCCAGCAGGCTCGACTACTCGTACAATGAGCAGTTCTTC
TRBJ1-2,TRBD1,-,TRBV5-1,CASSSETTGGLKYGYTF,TGCGCCAGCAGCTCGGAAACCACAGGGGGGCTTAAATATGGCTACACCTTC
TRBJ2-2,-,-,TRBV4-3,CASSQAGQLDTGELFF,TGCGCCAGCAGCCAAGCAGGACAACTCGATACCGGGGAGCTGTTTTTT
TRBJ1-5,TRBD1,-,TRBV7-8,CASSLAETGTGYQPQHF,TGTGCCAGCAGCTTAGCGGAGACAGGGACCGGGTATCAGCCCCAGCATTTT
TRBJ2-3,-,-,TRBV2,CASSTPGLGTDTQYF,TGTGCCAGTTCAACCCCAGGGTTAGGTACAGATACGCAGTATTTT
TRBJ1-5,-,-,TRBV5-1,CASRTGTNSNQPQHF,TGCGCCAGCAGAACAGGGACAAATAGCAATCAGCCCCAGCATTTT
TRBJ1-1,-,-,TRBV19,CASSDSPNTEAFF,TGTGCCAGTAGCGACAGTCCGAACACTGAAGCTTTCTTT
TRBJ2-1,-,-,TRBV28,CASSFGGTHREQFF,TGTGCCAGCAGTTTCGGAGGTACTCATCGGGAGCAGTTCTTC
TRBJ2-3,-,-,TRBV19,CASSPSGTRRDTQYF,TGTGCCAGTAGTCCTTCCGGTACCCGGCGGGATACGCAGTATTTT
TRBJ2-3,TRBD1,-,TRBV29-1,CSVRDRGLVGTQYF,TGCAGCGTCCGGGACAGGGGATTAGTGGGTACGCAGTATTTT
TRBJ2-2,TRBD2,-,TRBV19,CASSISAGATGELFF,TGTGCCAGTAGTATTTCAGCGGGAGCGACCGGGGAGCTGTTTTTT
TRBJ2-2,TRBD1,few,TRBV7-9,CASSFDRVFPGELFF,TGTGCCAGCAGCTTCGACAGGGTGTTTCCCGGGGAGCTGTTTTTT
TRBJ1-2,-,-,TRBV14,CASSQGTIGRYTF,TGTGCCAGCAGCCAAGGAACTATCGGCCGCTACACCTTC
TRBJ2-1,-,-,TRBV7-3,CASSLSGNEQFF,TGTGCCAGCAGCTTATCCGGCAATGAGCAGTTCTTC
TRBJ1-5,-,-,TRBV4-3,CASSQDRGTPQHF,TGCGCCAGCAGCCAAGACAGGGGAACCCCCCAGCATTTT
TRBJ1-3,-,-,TRBV2,CASSEARTVGNTIYF,TGTGCCAGCAGTGAAGCGCGGACAGTTGGAAACACCATATATTTT
TRBJ1-2,-,-,TRBV5-1,CASSSTGLANYGYTF,TGCGCCAGCAGCAGTACAGGGCTAGCTAACTATGGCTACACCTTC
TRBJ1-4,-,-,TRBV2,CASRQTGEKLFF,TGTGCCAGCAGGCAAACAGGGGAAAAACTGTTTTTT
TRBJ1-2,TRBD1,few,TRBV28,CAIEQGNYGYTF,TGTGCCATAGAACAGGGGAACTATGGCTACACCTTC
TRBJ2-5,-,-,TRBV6-5,CASSQNRGETQYF,TGTGCCAGCAGTCAAAACCGAGGCGAGACCCAGTACTTC
TRBJ2-1,TRBD2,-,TRBV24-1,CATSPGLAGVHNEQFF,TGTGCCACCAGTCCCGGACTAGCGGGAGTACACAATGAGCAGTTCTTC
TRBJ2-1,-,-,TRBV5-1,CASSLATASYNEQFF,TGCGCCAGCAGCTTGGCCACAGCCTCCTACAATGAGCAGTTCTTC
TRBJ2-2,-,-,TRBV5-1,CASSLGQSTGELFF,TGCGCCAGCAGCTTGGGACAGTCCACCGGGGAGCTGTTTTTT
TRBJ1-1,-,-,TRBV11-2,CASSLAVGGTRNTEAFF,TGTGCCAGCAGCTTAGCCGTGGGAGGGACTCGGAACACTGAAGCTTTCTTT
TRBJ1-5,-,-,TRBV7-2,CASSLIGGVSNQPQHF,TGTGCCAGCAGCTTAATCGGGGGGGTAAGCAATCAGCCCCAGCATTTT